What follows are 16 T cell receptor beta chains derived from one specimen sequenced in a study of blood T cells in healthy people across ages. The authors ran a second PCR of about 7 to 12 cycles using a sample-barcoded 5' primer and a J-beta primer mix. In TCRdb, the 5' RACE reads were re-called with MiXCR into one record per CDR3 protein. This sample yields 650,000 to 800,000 distinct CDR3 sequences, of which 44% are seen a single time; around 21% belongs to the top ten. The material sequenced was blood. The receptors shown here come from a man between 60 and 70 years old in good health.

The V call is TRBV3-1, the J call TRBJ2-7, with D perhaps TRBD2 (6 bases). This CDR3 is 18 amino acids long. CDR1 is LGHDT and CDR2 is YNNKEL in the germline V gene (reference sequence). The V end was cut by 5 bases, the J end by 2 bases, with 25 bases between. The CDR3 DNA follows: TGTGCCAGCAGCGCGACGGTTAAATCGGGGGTTCTCCCCTACGAGCAGTACTTC. Protein product: CASSATVKSGVLPYEQYF.

Turning to this clonotype: At one boundary the junction diverges from the germline segment, which might be a read error. The V and J genes are TRBV3-1 and TRBJ2-5, with D unresolved. The CDR3 is made up of 11 amino acids. From germline, CDR1 is LGHDT and CDR2 YNNKEL (reference sequence). The CDR3 DNA is TGTGCCAGCAGCCCCGGAGAGGCCCAGTACTTC. This encodes CASSPGEAQYF.

This clonotype was found a few times. This chain connects TRBV12-3 or TRBV12-4 to TRBJ2-7; no definite D call. This CDR3 has 15 residues. V lost 6 bases and J lost 2, with 17 bases in between. The CDR3: CASRSRTKPPYEQYF. In DNA form, the CDR3 reads TGTGCCAGCAGATCCCGAACTAAGCCCCCCTACGAGCAGTACTTC.

The sample holds a few counts of this clonotype. The chain recombines TRBV7-9 with TRBJ1-2; D is uncertain. The germline V and J ends were trimmed by 3 bases and 7 bases, with 6 bases remaining between them. Germline CDR1 is SEHNR and CDR2 is FQNEAQ (reference sequence). This CDR3 region has 11 residues. CDR3 DNA sequence: TGTGCCAGCAGCTTTTTGGGTGGCTACACCTTC. As protein: CASSFLGGYTF.

The chain couples TRBV15 to TRBJ2-1; no clear D. V was pared by 5 bases and J by 5 bases, with 10 bases between. Germline V gene data show CDR1 as LNHNV and CDR2 as YYDKDF (reference sequence). The CDR3 loop spans 13 amino acids. CDR3 sequence (DNA): TGTGCCACCAGCCGACGGATAAACAATGAGCAGTTCTTC. It is translated as CATSRRINNEQFF.

The rearrangement links TRBV10-2 to TRBJ2-3; 12 bases line up with TRBD2. The CDR3 runs to 11 residues. Trimming removed 8 bases from V and 14 bases from J; junction bases left unmatched: 5. Germline-derived CDR1 and CDR2 are WSHSY and SAAADI. In DNA form, the CDR3 reads TGCGCCAGCCTAACTAGCGGGGGGCCGTATTTT. It yields the protein CASLTSGGPYF.

The chain is built from TRBV3-1 and TRBJ2-7, with TRBD1 matching 7 bases. The end of the DNA is better explained by TRBJ2-5, so the J call may be wrong. The CDR3 loop spans 14 amino acids. CDR1 and CDR2 (germline): LGHDT, YNNKEL (reference sequence). The CDR3: CASSHLGQEETQYF. The CDR3 bases are TGTGCCAGCAGCCACTTAGGACAGGAAGAGACCCAGTACTTC.

The CDR3 protein is CSARATLAGALSYEQYF. Here the CDR3 DNA reads TGCAGTGCTAGAGCTACACTAGCGGGGGCCCTCTCCTACGAGCAGTACTTC. The V and J genes are TRBV20-1 and TRBJ2-5; 11 bases map to TRBD2. The closer fit of TRBJ2-7 to the DNA end suggests the J call may be wrong. The CDR3 is 17 residues long. CDR1 is DFQATT and CDR2 is SNEGSKA in the germline V gene (reference sequence).

The chain combines TRBV20-1 with TRBJ1-5; D is perhaps TRBD1 (5 bases). CDR1 is DFQATT and CDR2 is SNEGSKA in the germline V gene (reference sequence). This CDR3 region has 15 residues. The ends were cut back, 3 bases at V and 0 bases at J, with 12 bases in the middle. CDR3 sequence reads: CSASSGPYSNQPQHF. CDR3 DNA: TGCAGTGCTAGTTCAGGGCCCTATAGCAATCAGCCCCAGCATTTT.

This clonotype was observed at least ten times. J is TRBJ2-6 and V is TRBV9; D remains ambiguous. The CDR3 runs to 15 residues. Germline lookup yields CDR1 SGDLS and CDR2 YYNGEE. Trimming pared 3 bases from V and 4 bases from J, leaving 11 bases between. CDR3 residues: CASSEGAPGANVLTF. The CDR3 region has the DNA TGTGCCAGCAGCGAGGGTGCTCCAGGGGCCAACGTCCTGACTTTC.

This clonotype was counted a few times. V and J are TRBV14 and TRBJ2-6, with D unclear. The CDR3 consists of 18 residues. V was clipped by 1 base and J by 7 bases, with 20 bases between them. Germline-derived CDR1 and CDR2 are SGHDN and FVKESK. CDR3 region: CASSQGGTGWGRANVLTF. In DNA, the CDR3 is TGTGCCAGCAGCCAAGGTGGCACCGGATGGGGTAGAGCCAACGTCCTGACTTTC. The whole variable domain, filled in from reference TRBV14 and TRBJ2-6, reads EAGVTQFPSHSVIEKGQTVTLRCDPISGHDNLYWYRRVMGKEIKFLLHFVKESKQDESGMPNNRFLAERTGGTYSTLKVQPAELEDSGVYFCASSQGGTGWGRANVLTFGAGSRLTVL.

The genes are TRBV9 and TRBJ2-7, with 10 bases identical to TRBD2. Losses at the gene ends were 0 bases for V and 4 bases for J; bases not matched to a gene: 10. Germline V gives CDR1 SGDLS, CDR2 YYNGEE. This CDR3 has 17 residues. The DNA for the CDR3 is TGTGCCAGCAGCGTAGGACCACCGGGACTAGCGTCGTACGAGCAGTACTTC. It codes for CASSVGPPGLASYEQYF. Using reference TRBV9 and TRBJ2-7 for the parts outside the CDR3, the full variable domain is DSGVTQTPKHLITATGQRVTLRCSPRSGDLSVYWYQQSLDQGLQFLIQYYNGEERAKGNILERFSAQQFPDLHSELNLSSLELGDSALYFCASSVGPPGLASYEQYFGPGTRLTVT.

This clonotype was seen a few times. J is TRBJ1-1 and V is TRBV7-2, with D possibly matching TRBD1 (6 bases). V lost 1 base, J lost 0 bases, and 9 bases lay in between. Germline assignment: CDR1 SGHTA and CDR2 FQGNSA. The CDR3 runs 15 residues. CDR3 region: CASSLVTGMNTEAFF. CDR3 in DNA: TGTGCCAGCAGCTTAGTCACAGGGATGAACACTGAAGCTTTCTTT.

On this clonotype: An end of the junction does not agree with germline; a read error may underlie this. The chain is built from TRBV28 and TRBJ2-5; D might be TRBD1 (5 bases). Per germline, CDR1 MDHEN and CDR2 SYDVKM. The CDR3 contains 13 residues. The chain's CDR3 is CANSFQGEETQYF. The CDR3 nucleotides are TGTGCCAACAGTTTTCAAGGGGAAGAGACCCAGTACTTC.

V usage is TRBV12-3 or TRBV12-4 and J usage is TRBJ1-2; unclear D gene. V was shortened by 6 bases and J by 7 bases, with 12 bases between the two germline ends. The CDR3 totals 12 residues. CDR3 region: CASSLSGRGYTF. CDR3 coding DNA: TGTGCCAGCAGCCTCAGTGGCCGTGGCTACACCTTC.

This sequence joins TRBV28 and TRBJ2-7; 10 nucleotides align to TRBD2. Per the germline V gene, CDR1 is MDHEN and CDR2 is SYDVKM. The CDR3 contains 15 residues. The junction had 4 bases not matched to a gene; V was cut back by 3 bases and J by 2 bases. The CDR3 nucleotides are TGTGCCAGCAGTTTTAGCGGGGGGCTTACCTACGAGCAGTACTTC. Translated, it gives CASSFSGGLTYEQYF.